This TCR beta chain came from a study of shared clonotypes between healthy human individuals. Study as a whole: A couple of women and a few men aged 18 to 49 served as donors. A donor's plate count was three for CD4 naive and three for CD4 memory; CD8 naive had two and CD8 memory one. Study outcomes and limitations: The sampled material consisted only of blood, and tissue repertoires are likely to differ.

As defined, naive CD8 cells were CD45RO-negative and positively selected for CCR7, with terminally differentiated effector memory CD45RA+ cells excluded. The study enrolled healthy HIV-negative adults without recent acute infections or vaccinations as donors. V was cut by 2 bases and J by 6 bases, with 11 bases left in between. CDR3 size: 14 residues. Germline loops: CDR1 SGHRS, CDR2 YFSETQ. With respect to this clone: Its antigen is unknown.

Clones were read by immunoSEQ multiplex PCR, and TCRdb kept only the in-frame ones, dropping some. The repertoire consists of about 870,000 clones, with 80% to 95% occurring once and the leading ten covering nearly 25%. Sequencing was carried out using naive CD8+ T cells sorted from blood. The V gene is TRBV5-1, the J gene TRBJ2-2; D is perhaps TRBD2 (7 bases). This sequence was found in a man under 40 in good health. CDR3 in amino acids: CASSFEGGAGELFF. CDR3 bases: TGCGCCAGCAGCTTTGAAGGGGGGGCCGGGGAGCTGTTTTTT.